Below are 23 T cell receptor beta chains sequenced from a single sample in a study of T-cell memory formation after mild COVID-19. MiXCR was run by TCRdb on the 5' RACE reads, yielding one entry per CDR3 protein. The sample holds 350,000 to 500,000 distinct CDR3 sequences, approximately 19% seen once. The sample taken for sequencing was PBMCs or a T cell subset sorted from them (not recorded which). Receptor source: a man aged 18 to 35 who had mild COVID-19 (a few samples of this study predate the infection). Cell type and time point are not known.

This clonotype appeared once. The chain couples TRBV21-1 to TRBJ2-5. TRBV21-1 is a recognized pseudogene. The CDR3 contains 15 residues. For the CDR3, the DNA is TGTGCCAGCAGCAAAGGCCAAACGGTGGGGGAGACCCAGTACTTC. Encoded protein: CASSKGQTVGETQYF.

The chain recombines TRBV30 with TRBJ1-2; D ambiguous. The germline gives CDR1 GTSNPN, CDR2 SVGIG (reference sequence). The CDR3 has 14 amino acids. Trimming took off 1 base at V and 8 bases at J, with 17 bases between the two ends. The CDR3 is CAWSDDVYEKGYTF. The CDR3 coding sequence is TGTGCCTGGAGTGATGACGTTTATGAGAAAGGCTACACCTTC.

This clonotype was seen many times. DNA for the CDR3: TGTGCCAGCAGCCCCCGACTAGCGGGGGGGCAAGAGACCCAGTACTTC. Its translation: CASSPRLAGGQETQYF. The chain links TRBV7-2 to TRBJ2-5; TRBD2 agrees at 14 bases. CDR1 is SGHTA and CDR2 is FQGNSA in the germline V gene. The CDR3 is 16 residues long. Losses at the gene ends were 5 bases for V and 2 bases for J; bases not matched to a gene: 4. Filled out from reference TRBV7-2 and TRBJ2-5, the complete variable domain reads GAGVSQSPSNKVTEKGKDVELRCDPISGHTALYWYRQSLGQGLEFLIYFQGNSAPDKSGLPSDRFSAERTGGSVSTLTIQRTQQEDSAVYLCASSPRLAGGQETQYFGPGTRLLVL.

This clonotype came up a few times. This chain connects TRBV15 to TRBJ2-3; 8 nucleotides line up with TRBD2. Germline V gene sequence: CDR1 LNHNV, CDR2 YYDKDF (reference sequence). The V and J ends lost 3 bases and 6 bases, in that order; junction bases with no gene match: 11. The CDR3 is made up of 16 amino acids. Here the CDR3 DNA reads TGTGCCACCAGCAGGGGACTAGAGCTGGTCACGGATACGCAGTATTTT. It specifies CATSRGLELVTDTQYF.

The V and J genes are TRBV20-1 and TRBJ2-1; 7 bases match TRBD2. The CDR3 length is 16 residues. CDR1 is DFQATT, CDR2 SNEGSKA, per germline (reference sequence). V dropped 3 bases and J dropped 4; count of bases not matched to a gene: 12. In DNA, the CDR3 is TGCAGTGCTAGTGGCTTCGGAGGCGGGGGTTACAATGAGCAGTTCTTC. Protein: CSASGFGGGGYNEQFF.

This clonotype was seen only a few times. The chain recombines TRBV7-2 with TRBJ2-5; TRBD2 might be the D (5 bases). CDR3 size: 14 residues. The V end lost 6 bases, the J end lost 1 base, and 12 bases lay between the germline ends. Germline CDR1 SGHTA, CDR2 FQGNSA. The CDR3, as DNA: TGTGCCAGCAGTTGGAACGGAGGCCAAGAGACCCAGTACTTC. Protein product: CASSWNGGQETQYF.

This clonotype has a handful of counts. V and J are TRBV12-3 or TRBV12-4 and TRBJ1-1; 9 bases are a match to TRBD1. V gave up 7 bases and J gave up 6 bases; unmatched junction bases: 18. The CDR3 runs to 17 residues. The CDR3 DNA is TGTGCCAGCACCCCGGGACAGGGAGTTCTTCCGCCTCCTGAAGCTTTCTTT. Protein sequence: CASTPGQGVLPPPEAFF.

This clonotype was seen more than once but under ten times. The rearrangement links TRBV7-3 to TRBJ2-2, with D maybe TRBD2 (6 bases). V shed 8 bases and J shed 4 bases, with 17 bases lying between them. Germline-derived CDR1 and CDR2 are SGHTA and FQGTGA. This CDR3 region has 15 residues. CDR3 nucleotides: TGTGCCAGCTCTGAGGGGCTGGGGGGCACCGGGGAGCTGTTTTTT. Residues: CASSEGLGGTGELFF.

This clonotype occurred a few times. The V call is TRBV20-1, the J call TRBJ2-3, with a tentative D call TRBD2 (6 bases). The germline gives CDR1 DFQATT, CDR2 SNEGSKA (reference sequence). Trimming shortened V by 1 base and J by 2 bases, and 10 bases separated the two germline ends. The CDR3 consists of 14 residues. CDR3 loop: CSARVAGNTDTQYF. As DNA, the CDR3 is TGCAGTGCTAGAGTCGCGGGGAACACAGATACGCAGTATTTT.

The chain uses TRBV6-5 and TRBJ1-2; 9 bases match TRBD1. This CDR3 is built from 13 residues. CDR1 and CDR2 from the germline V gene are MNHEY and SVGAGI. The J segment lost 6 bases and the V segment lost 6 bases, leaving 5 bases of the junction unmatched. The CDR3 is CASSKGQGHGYTF. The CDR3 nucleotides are TGTGCCAGCAGCAAGGGACAGGGCCATGGCTACACCTTC.

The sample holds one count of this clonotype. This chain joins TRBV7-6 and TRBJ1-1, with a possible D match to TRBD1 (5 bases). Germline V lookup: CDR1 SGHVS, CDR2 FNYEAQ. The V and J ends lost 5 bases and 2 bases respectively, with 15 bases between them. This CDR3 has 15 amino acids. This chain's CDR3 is CASSAGRGRNTEAFF. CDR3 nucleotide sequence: TGTGCCAGCAGCGCCGGACGGGGCCGAAACACTGAAGCTTTCTTT. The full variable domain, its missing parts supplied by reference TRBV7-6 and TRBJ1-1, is GAGVSQSPRYKVTKRGQDVALRCDPISGHVSLYWYRQALGQGPEFLTYFNYEAQQDKSGLPNDRFSAERPEGSISTLTIQRTEQRDSAMYRCASSAGRGRNTEAFFGQGTRLTVV.

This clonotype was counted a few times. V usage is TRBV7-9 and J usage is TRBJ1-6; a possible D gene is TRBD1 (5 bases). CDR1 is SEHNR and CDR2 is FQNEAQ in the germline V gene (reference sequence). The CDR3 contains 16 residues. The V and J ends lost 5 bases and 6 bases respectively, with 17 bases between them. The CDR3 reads CASSLNSGPPNSPLHF. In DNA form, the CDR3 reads TGTGCCAGCAGCCTCAATTCGGGACCCCCTAATTCACCCCTCCACTTT.

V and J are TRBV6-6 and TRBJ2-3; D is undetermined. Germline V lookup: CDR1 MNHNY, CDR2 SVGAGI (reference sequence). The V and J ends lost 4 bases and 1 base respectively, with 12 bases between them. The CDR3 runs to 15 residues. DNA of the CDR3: TGTGCCAGCAGTTGGAAGGAAGGCGGCACAGATACGCAGTATTTT. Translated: CASSWKEGGTDTQYF.

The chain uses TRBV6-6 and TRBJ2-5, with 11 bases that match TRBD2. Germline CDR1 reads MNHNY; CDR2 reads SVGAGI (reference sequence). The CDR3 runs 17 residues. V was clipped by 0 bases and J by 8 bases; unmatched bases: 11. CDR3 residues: CASSYSPSGGTIQTQYF. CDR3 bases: TGTGCCAGCAGTTACTCGCCTAGCGGGGGGACAATTCAAACCCAGTACTTC.

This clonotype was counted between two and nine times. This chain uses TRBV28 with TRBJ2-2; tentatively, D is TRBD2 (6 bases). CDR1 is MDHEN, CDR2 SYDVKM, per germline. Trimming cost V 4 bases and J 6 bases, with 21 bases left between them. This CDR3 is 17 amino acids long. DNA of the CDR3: TGTGCCAGCAGTTCGACTCTTCGGTGGAGGGTGCCCGGGGAGCTGTTTTTT. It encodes CASSSTLRWRVPGELFF.

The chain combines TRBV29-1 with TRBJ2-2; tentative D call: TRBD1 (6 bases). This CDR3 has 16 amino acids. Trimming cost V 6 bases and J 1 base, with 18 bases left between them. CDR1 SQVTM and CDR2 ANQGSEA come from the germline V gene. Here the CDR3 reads CSVVGGKGMNTGELFF. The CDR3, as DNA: TGCAGCGTCGTAGGGGGTAAGGGCATGAACACCGGGGAGCTGTTTTTT.

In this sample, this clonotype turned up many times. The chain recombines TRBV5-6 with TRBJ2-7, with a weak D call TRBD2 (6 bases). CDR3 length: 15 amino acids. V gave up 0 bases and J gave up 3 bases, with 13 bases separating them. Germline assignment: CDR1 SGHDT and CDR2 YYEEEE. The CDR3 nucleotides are TGTGCCAGCAGCTTGGTGCGTGCGGGGAACTACGAGCAGTACTTC. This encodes CASSLVRAGNYEQYF.

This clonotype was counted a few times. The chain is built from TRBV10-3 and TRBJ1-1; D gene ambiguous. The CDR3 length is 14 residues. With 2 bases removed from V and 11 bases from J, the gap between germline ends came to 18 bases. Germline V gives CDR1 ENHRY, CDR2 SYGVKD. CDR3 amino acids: CAISEVSRAPEAFF. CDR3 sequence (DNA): TGTGCCATCAGTGAGGTTTCTAGGGCCCCGGAGGCTTTCTTT.

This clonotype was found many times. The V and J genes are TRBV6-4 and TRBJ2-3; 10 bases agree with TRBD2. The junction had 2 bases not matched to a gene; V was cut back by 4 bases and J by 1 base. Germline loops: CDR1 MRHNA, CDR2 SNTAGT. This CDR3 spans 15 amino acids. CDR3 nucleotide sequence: TGTGCCAGCAGTGCAACTAGCGGGGGCACAGATACGCAGTATTTT. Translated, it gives CASSATSGGTDTQYF.

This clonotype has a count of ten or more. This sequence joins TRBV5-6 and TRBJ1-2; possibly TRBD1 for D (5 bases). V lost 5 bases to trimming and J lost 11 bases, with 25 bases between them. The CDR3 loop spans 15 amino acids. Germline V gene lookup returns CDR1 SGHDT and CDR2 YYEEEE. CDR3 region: CASRKQDLYVLSYTF. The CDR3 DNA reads TGTGCCAGCAGGAAACAGGACTTATACGTACTAAGTTACACCTTC.

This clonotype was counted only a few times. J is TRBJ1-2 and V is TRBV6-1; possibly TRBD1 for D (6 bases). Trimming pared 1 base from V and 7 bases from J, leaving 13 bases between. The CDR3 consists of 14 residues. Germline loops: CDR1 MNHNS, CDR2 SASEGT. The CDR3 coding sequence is TGTGCCAGCAGTGAAGTTCCAGGGGAGAGTGGCTACACCTTC. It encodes CASSEVPGESGYTF.

This CDR3 is CASSYQAYRFF. CDR3 sequence (DNA): TGTGCCAGCAGTTACCAGGCGTACCGTTTCTTT. The rearrangement links TRBV6-2 or TRBV6-3 to TRBJ1-1; D remains ambiguous. V was shortened by 2 bases and J by 13 bases, with 11 bases between the two germline ends. The CDR3 runs 11 residues. Germline CDR1 is MNHEY and CDR2 is SVGEGT.

CDR3 loop: CATQTGYNTEAFF. Here the CDR3 DNA reads TGTGCCACCCAGACAGGGTACAACACTGAAGCTTTCTTT. The chain couples TRBV19 to TRBJ1-1, with 7 bases lining up with TRBD1. This CDR3 region has 13 residues. The J segment lost 2 bases and the V segment lost 10 bases, leaving 7 bases of the junction unmatched. CDR1 and CDR2 (germline): LNHDA, SQIVND (reference sequence).